The clone carrying this T cell receptor beta chain has only a few counts. Its antigen is currently unknown. The data are from a study of shared clonotypes between healthy human individuals. Germline loops: CDR1 SEHNR, CDR2 FQNEAQ (reference sequence). The CDR3 has 16 amino acids. Trimming left V 4 bases short and J 1 base short, with 13 bases between. Study outcomes and limitations: Only blood samples were collected, and tissue repertoires likely differ.

All donors were Caucasian adults living in Nashville, Tennessee. Deep level was the assay's run setting. Clones were read by immunoSEQ multiplex PCR, and TCRdb kept only the in-frame ones, dropping some. This sample yields 780,000 or so clones, of which just under 75% are seen a single time; about 1.7% belongs to the top ten. J is TRBJ2-2 and V is TRBV7-9; a possible D gene is TRBD2 (5 bases). This clonotype was sampled from a woman in her twenties or thirties in good health. The sample comprised memory CD4+ T cells sorted from blood. The subset was: CD45RA-negative fraction. The CDR3 loop is CASSSDTGENTGELFF. In DNA form, the CDR3 reads TGTGCCAGCAGCTCAGATACCGGGGAGAACACCGGGGAGCTGTTTTTT.